The present entry profiles one T cell receptor beta chain with its context. Its antigen remains unidentified. Looked up from germline, CDR1 is SGHTA and CDR2 is FQGTGA. The CDR3 is made up of 20 amino acids. The data derive from a study of blood T cells in healthy people across ages. About the study: About one barcoded beta molecule per two T cells came from capture by template switching. General study findings and limits: Samples with more naive T cells showed higher observed beta diversity. From one million sequenced T cells, diversity estimates were lower bounds.

The second PCR ran about 6 to 12 cycles with a sample-barcoded 5' primer and J-beta primers. MiXCR, run by TCRdb on the 5' RACE reads, gives a single entry per CDR3 protein. The sample holds roughly 800,000 distinct CDR3 sequences, roughly 60% seen once. This TCR derives from a man aged 25-40 years in good health. The rearrangement uses TRBV7-3 and TRBJ2-1; 12 nucleotides align to TRBD2. The assigned J gene may be wrong: the sequence end matches TRBJ2-7 better. Sequences were obtained from blood. The CDR3 is CASSLTGLAGRGGRYNEQYF. CDR3 nucleotides: TGTGCCAGCAGCTTAACCGGACTAGCGGGAAGGGGGGGGCGTTACAATGAGCAGTACTTC.